What follows is one TCR beta chain and its context. This receptor's antigen is unknown. No quality values exist for individual bases; no much larger clone is one base distant. The data originate from a study of response to subunit inactivated influenza vaccine (dated by TCRdb to the late 2010s). With respect to the entire study: Deep quantitative profiling of the T cell receptor repertoire was used in the study to follow responses to a trivalent subunit inactivated influenza vaccine.

What the research found in general, with its limitations: The authors proposed that each seasonal influenza vaccination may bring in only a limited number of new T cells.

V is reduced by 3 bases and J by 7 bases, leaving a spacing of 14 bases between them. Taken from the germline V gene (reference sequence), the CDR1 and CDR2 loops are LNHDA and SQIVND. The cysteine opens and the phenylalanine closes a CDR3 of 14 amino acids. Only CDR3 DNA is held: 42 bases, read in frame from base 1. The library was generated by RT-PCR. Sequencing was performed on an Illumina HiSeq 2500. The public reads were reprocessed in TCRdb via fastp at Q25 and MiXCR, keeping in-frame beta chains. Each entry is one CDR3 protein sequence, shown with its most common DNA and genes. Here the sample has hundreds of thousands of distinct CDR3 sequences; 14% occur a single time. The ten largest clones capture 6% to 7% of the sample.

The receptor chain draws on TRBV19 and TRBJ2-3; perhaps TRBD2 is the D gene, with 6 bases matching. Here the sequenced sample was PBMCs from blood, taken around two weeks before vaccination. The sequence was obtained from a man aged 45-65 years who received an inactivated influenza vaccine. Donor details come from another sample of the same person, matched by shared clones. In nucleotides, the sequence is TGTGCCAGTAGTATTAGTCGGGGGACGCATACGCAGTATTTT. It is translated as CASSISRGTHTQYF.